The 9 T cell receptor beta chains below all came from one sample that was sequenced in a study of naive and memory T cell subsets. Alpha and beta constant region primers primed reverse transcription for blood and skin samples. TCRdb called the 5' RACE reads again in MiXCR, with one record for every CDR3 protein. The sample has just over 25,000 distinct CDR3 sequences; roughly 25% are singletons. RNA was extracted from around 2.5 ml of whole blood of healthy adults. Receptors were obtained from a female donor in good health.

V is TRBV20-1 and J is TRBJ1-5, with 10 bases fitting TRBD1. V was pared by 0 bases and J by 2 bases, with 4 bases of the junction left unmatched. The CDR3 has 16 residues. Germline V CDR1 and CDR2: DFQATT, SNEGSKA (reference sequence). The CDR3 spells CSARDSGQGGNQPQHF. The CDR3 DNA is TGCAGTGCTAGAGATAGCGGACAGGGGGGCAATCAGCCCCAGCATTTT.

The gene calls are TRBV29-1 and TRBJ1-5, with a tentative D call TRBD1 (5 bases). V was shortened by 4 bases and J by 5 bases, with 12 bases between the two germline ends. The CDR3 has 13 amino acids. The germline V gene has CDR1 SQVTM and CDR2 ANQGSEA. CDR3 amino acids: CSVGSGTHQPQHF. The CDR3 bases are TGCAGCGTTGGTAGCGGGACCCATCAGCCCCAGCATTTT.

The chain carries TRBV29-1 and TRBJ2-2; 10 positions agree with TRBD2. The germline V gene has CDR1 SQVTM and CDR2 ANQGSEA. J gave up 6 bases and V 7 bases, and 5 bases lay outside the gene matches. The CDR3 sequence is 13 residues long. The CDR3 region is CSAGLAVAGELFF. In DNA form, the CDR3 reads TGCAGCGCAGGACTAGCGGTGGCCGGGGAGCTGTTTTTT.

V gene TRBV12-3 or TRBV12-4 combines with J gene TRBJ1-2; D unclear. V was pared by 6 bases and J by 12 bases, with 14 bases between. CDR3 length: 11 residues. CDR3 protein: CASSSGLSHTF. The CDR3 DNA is TGTGCCAGCAGCTCCGGACTGTCCCACACCTTC.

This clonotype was detected only once. The V and J genes are TRBV9 and TRBJ2-7; D is perhaps TRBD2 (6 bases). Trimming cost V 3 bases and J 7 bases, with 14 bases left between them. The CDR3 spans 13 residues. Germline lookup yields CDR1 SGDLS and CDR2 YYNGEE. Here the CDR3 reads CASSGGNRGEQYF. Here the CDR3 DNA reads TGTGCCAGCAGCGGCGGGAACCGCGGGGAGCAGTACTTC.

The chain joins TRBV18 to TRBJ2-2, with TRBD2 matching 9 bases. V gave up 4 bases and J gave up 1 base; unmatched junction bases: 4. This CDR3 has 16 residues. Germline V gives CDR1 KGHSH, CDR2 LQKENI. This CDR3 reads CASSLRLAENTGELFF. The CDR3 DNA sequence: TGTGCCAGCTCACTGAGACTAGCGGAGAACACCGGGGAGCTGTTTTTT.

In its sample, this clonotype ranks as medium-sized. The rearrangement joins TRBV6-2 or TRBV6-3 to TRBJ2-3; TRBD2 agrees at 9 bases. The length of the CDR3 is 16 residues. V dropped 0 bases and J dropped 6; count of bases not matched to a gene: 7. From germline, CDR1 is MNHEY and CDR2 SVGEGT. The CDR3 here is CASSYSSGGPRDTQYF. The CDR3 DNA sequence: TGTGCCAGCAGTTACTCGAGCGGGGGGCCCCGGGATACGCAGTATTTT.

The chain employs TRBV20-1 and TRBJ2-1; tentatively, D is TRBD1 or TRBD2 (6 bases each). The V end lost 6 bases, the J end lost 8 bases, and 20 bases lay between the germline ends. Germline lookup yields CDR1 DFQATT and CDR2 SNEGSKA (reference sequence). This CDR3 region has 14 residues. DNA for the CDR3: TGCAGTGCCTTCTATAGGGGGGATATAGATGAGCAGTTCTTC. Its translation: CSAFYRGDIDEQFF.

The sample holds many counts of this clonotype. The gene calls are TRBV7-9 and TRBJ2-1; 7 bases align to TRBD1. The trim removed 5 bases at V and 7 bases at J, leaving 11 bases unmatched. This CDR3 comprises 15 residues. Germline CDR1 reads SEHNR; CDR2 reads FQNEAQ (reference sequence). DNA for the CDR3: TGTGCCAGCAGCCTTAGGACAGGATACCATAATGAGCAGTTCTTC. As protein: CASSLRTGYHNEQFF. The complete variable domain, with remaining parts taken from reference TRBV7-9 and TRBJ2-1, reads DTGVSQNPRHKITKRGQNVTFRCDPISEHNRLYWYRQTLGQGPEFLTYFQNEAQLEKSRLLSDRFSAERPKGSFSTLEIQRTEQGDSAMYLCASSLRTGYHNEQFFGPGTRLTVL.